The 31 T cell receptor beta chains below were found in one sample sequenced in a study of cytomegalovirus exposure and HLA in healthy donors. In the PCR, 60 Vbeta and 13 Jbeta primers were used. The method was immunoSEQ multiplex PCR; TCRdb's version includes in-frame clones alone and lacks a portion of them. Here the sample spans some 87,000 clones, about 74% being singletons. Input material: PBMCs. The receptors stem from a woman aged 50 to 65 in good health and CMV-seropositive.

The V gene is TRBV6-5, the J gene TRBJ2-1; 7 positions match TRBD1. Germline V CDR1 and CDR2: MNHEY, SVGAGI. The ends lost 5 bases at V and 9 bases at J; junction bases unmatched: 4. The CDR3 has 12 amino acids. The CDR3 DNA reads TGTGCCAGCAGTCGACAGGGAATTGAGCAGTTCTTC. Its protein is CASSRQGIEQFF.

As regards this clone: A junction end diverges from the germline sequence, so it may reflect a read error. The chain has TRBV7-9 and TRBJ2-5; a weak D match, TRBD1 (5 bases). This CDR3 spans 16 amino acids. Germline V gene sequence: CDR1 SEHNR, CDR2 FQNEAQ (reference sequence). The CDR3 reads CSSSSRNTGYEETQYF. Written as DNA, the CDR3 is TGTTCCAGCAGCTCGCGAAATACAGGTTACGAAGAGACCCAGTACTTC.

The table lists this clone with a few counts. This chain connects TRBV28 to TRBJ2-7; possible D gene TRBD1, 6 bases. CDR1 and CDR2 from the germline V gene are MDHEN and SYDVKM. V lost 6 bases and J lost 3, with 15 bases in between. The CDR3 totals 14 residues. CDR3 loop: CASRTGLGGYEQYF. The DNA for the CDR3 is TGTGCCAGCAGAACAGGGTTAGGAGGCTACGAGCAGTACTTC.

This sequence joins TRBV28 and TRBJ2-6; 9 bases align to TRBD1. This CDR3 has 14 residues. With V trimmed by 7 bases and J by 8 bases, 6 bases remained unmatched. From germline, CDR1 is MDHEN and CDR2 SYDVKM. CDR3 amino acids: CASKRQGGTNVLTF. DNA of the CDR3: TGTGCCAGCAAGAGACAGGGGGGAACCAACGTCCTGACTTTC.

The chain couples TRBV5-1 to TRBJ2-7; the match to TRBD1 covers 9 bases. The CDR3 contains 15 residues. Trimming removed 4 bases from V and 2 bases from J; junction bases left unmatched: 7. Germline V gene lookup returns CDR1 SGHRS and CDR2 YFSETQ. The CDR3 coding sequence is TGCGCCAGCAGCGGGACAGGGTCCATCCCCTACGAGCAGTACTTC. Translating it yields CASSGTGSIPYEQYF.

This chain connects TRBV7-6 to TRBJ2-4, with D unresolved. Germline V gene sequence: CDR1 SGHVS, CDR2 FNYEAQ. The CDR3 has 15 amino acids. The germline V and J ends were trimmed by 5 bases and 6 bases, with 17 bases remaining between them. The CDR3 protein is CASSPVDTLGNIQYF. CDR3 in DNA: TGTGCCAGCAGCCCGGTAGACACCCTCGGAAACATTCAGTACTTC.

J is TRBJ2-7 and V is TRBV7-6; a weak D match, TRBD1 (6 bases). Trimming left V 0 bases short and J 2 bases short, with 8 bases between. Germline assignment: CDR1 SGHVS and CDR2 FNYEAQ. CDR3 size: 14 residues. CDR3 nucleotide sequence: TGTGCCAGCAGCTTAGCGCCAGGGGCCTACGAGCAGTACTTC. Protein: CASSLAPGAYEQYF.

The gene calls are TRBV18 and TRBJ2-5; unclear D gene. V was trimmed by 0 bases and J by 1 base, leaving 6 bases between them. Per the germline V gene, CDR1 is KGHSH and CDR2 is LQKENI. This CDR3 has 14 amino acids. In DNA form, the CDR3 reads TGTGCCAGCTCACCACCCCTGAGCCAAGAGACCCAGTACTTC. This gives the protein CASSPPLSQETQYF.

The chain combines TRBV12-2 with TRBJ2-7; the table's D call TRBD2 went unverified against the DNA. TRBV12-2 corresponds to a pseudogene. The CDR3 consists of 15 residues. In DNA, the CDR3 is TGTGCAAGTCGCTTAGAGACTAGCGACTCCTACGAGCAGTACTTC. Residues: CASRLETSDSYEQYF.

The chain combines TRBV6-6 with TRBJ2-7; D might be TRBD1 (6 bases). The CDR3 length is 15 residues. CDR1 MNHNY and CDR2 SVGAGI come from the germline V gene (reference sequence). V lost 5 bases and J lost 4, with 18 bases in between. CDR3 sequence reads: CASSSRDTVSYEQYF. The CDR3 bases are TGTGCCAGCAGTAGCCGGGACACCGTCTCTTACGAGCAGTACTTC.

This clone was found a few times. The gene calls are TRBV6-5 and TRBJ2-7; a weak D match, TRBD1 (5 bases). Germline CDR1 reads MNHEY; CDR2 reads SVGAGI. Deletions cut 2 bases from V and 2 bases from J, with 7 bases between. This CDR3 has 13 residues. The CDR3: CASSYGAAYEQYF. CDR3 nucleotides: TGTGCCAGCAGTTACGGGGCCGCCTACGAGCAGTACTTC.

The chain uses TRBV5-1 and TRBJ2-3; perhaps TRBD1 as D (8 bases). The CDR3 has 16 residues. The germline V and J ends were trimmed by 4 bases and 4 bases, with 19 bases remaining between them. Germline assignment: CDR1 SGHRS and CDR2 YFSETQ. The CDR3 sequence: CASSQKQGGLADTQYF. The CDR3, as DNA: TGCGCCAGCAGCCAAAAACAGGGGGGGTTGGCAGATACGCAGTATTTT.

This chain links TRBV11-2 with TRBJ2-7; tentatively, D is TRBD1 (6 bases). Germline loops: CDR1 SGHAT, CDR2 FQNNGV. The CDR3 contains 18 residues. V gave up 1 base and J gave up 0 bases, with 19 bases separating them. The CDR3 loop reads CASSLGAPAGAHSYEQYF. In DNA, the CDR3 is TGTGCCAGCAGCTTAGGAGCCCCTGCAGGGGCACACTCCTACGAGCAGTACTTC.

V is TRBV28 and J is TRBJ2-5, with 11 bases matching TRBD2. The CDR3 contains 15 residues. The trim removed 6 bases at V and 4 bases at J, leaving 7 bases unmatched. Per the germline V gene, CDR1 is MDHEN and CDR2 is SYDVKM. CDR3 region: CASRSGLAGRETQYF. The DNA for the CDR3 is TGTGCCAGCAGATCCGGACTAGCGGGTAGAGAGACCCAGTACTTC. The full variable domain, in which reference TRBV28 and TRBJ2-5 provide the parts outside the CDR3, is DVKVTQSSRYLVKRTGEKVFLECVQDMDHENMFWYRQDPGLGLRLIYFSYDVKMKEKGDIPEGYSVSREKKERFSLILESASTNQTSMYLCASRSGLAGRETQYFGPGTRLLVL.

This chain links TRBV19 with TRBJ2-1, with 7 bases identical to TRBD1. Trimming took 10 bases from V and 7 from J; bases not matched to a gene: 13. Germline CDR1 reads LNHDA; CDR2 reads SQIVND (reference sequence). This CDR3 spans 14 amino acids. The CDR3 spells CATRQGVEVNEQFF. CDR3 nucleotide sequence: TGTGCCACAAGACAGGGTGTGGAAGTGAATGAGCAGTTCTTC.

This chain uses TRBV18 with TRBJ1-2; TRBD1 is a possible D gene (5 bases). CDR1 and CDR2 (germline): KGHSH, LQKENI. V lost 2 bases and J 6 bases, leaving 16 bases between the germline ends. This CDR3 is built from 15 residues. Here the CDR3 reads CASSPYPGGEDGYTF. CDR3 bases: TGTGCCAGCTCACCATATCCAGGAGGGGAGGATGGCTACACCTTC.

This clone has only a few counts. The V gene is TRBV5-1, the J gene TRBJ1-1, with D maybe TRBD1 (6 bases). The CDR3 extends over 15 amino acids. Germline-derived CDR1 and CDR2 are SGHRS and YFSETQ. V was clipped by 4 bases and J by 3 bases, with 16 bases between them. The DNA of the CDR3 is TGCGCCAGCAGCCCGGACACATACAGGGACACTGAAGCTTTCTTT. Protein product: CASSPDTYRDTEAFF.

The chain links TRBV6-6 to TRBJ1-5; 9 bases line up with TRBD1. Germline V gives CDR1 MNHNY, CDR2 SVGAGI (reference sequence). J gave up 4 bases and V 10 bases, and 5 bases lay outside the gene matches. There are 13 residues in the CDR3. CDR3 in amino acids: CATGQGRNQPQHF. DNA for the CDR3: TGTGCCACGGGACAGGGCAGAAATCAGCCCCAGCATTTT.

Only a few counts were recorded for this clone. The chain joins TRBV7-2 to TRBJ1-1; D remains ambiguous. CDR3 length: 13 residues. CDR1 and CDR2 (germline): SGHTA, FQGNSA. The ends were cut back, 3 bases at V and 2 bases at J, with 7 bases in the middle. This CDR3 reads CASSLAGNTEAFF. The CDR3 bases are TGTGCCAGCAGCTTGGCGGGCAACACTGAAGCTTTCTTT.

The chain combines TRBV5-4 with TRBJ1-2, with no clear D. Trimming shortened V by 1 base and J by 5 bases, and 9 bases separated the two germline ends. Germline V CDR1 and CDR2: SGHNT, YYREEE (reference sequence). This CDR3 is 13 amino acids long. The CDR3 here is CASSLTDLYGYTF. The DNA of the CDR3 is TGTGCCAGCAGCTTGACAGACCTATATGGCTACACCTTC.

The rearrangement links TRBV28 to TRBJ1-5; D not certain. Germline-derived CDR1 and CDR2 are MDHEN and SYDVKM. CDR3 length: 15 amino acids. Trimming removed 3 bases at V and 0 bases at J, with 9 bases between. The CDR3 bases are TGTGCCAGCAGTTTTGGCTCTGCTAGCAATCAGCCCCAGCATTTT. It specifies CASSFGSASNQPQHF.

The rearrangement uses TRBV7-2 and TRBJ1-6; 7 positions match TRBD1. Per germline, CDR1 SGHTA and CDR2 FQGNSA. Trimming took 5 bases from V and 7 from J; bases not matched to a gene: 8. The CDR3 loop spans 15 amino acids. CDR3 sequence: CASSPTGDVNSPLHF. For the CDR3, the DNA is TGTGCCAGCAGCCCAACAGGGGATGTGAATTCACCCCTCCACTTT.

This sequence joins TRBV15 and TRBJ1-5; 10 bases line up with TRBD1. Germline V gives CDR1 LNHNV, CDR2 YYDKDF (reference sequence). With V trimmed by 4 bases and J by 6 bases, 9 bases remained unmatched. The CDR3 totals 16 residues. Here the CDR3 DNA reads TGTGCCACCAGCATACGACAGGGGGCAAGTAGTCAGCCCCAGCATTTT. It yields the protein CATSIRQGASSQPQHF.

V and J are TRBV9 and TRBJ1-1, with D possibly TRBD1 on 5 matching bases. Trimming left V 6 bases short and J 5 bases short, with 17 bases between. The CDR3 has 14 amino acids. CDR1 is SGDLS and CDR2 is YYNGEE in the germline V gene. The CDR3 here is CASIRVTGGTEAFF. The CDR3 DNA reads as TGTGCCAGCATCCGAGTGACGGGGGGGACTGAAGCTTTCTTT.

The chain has TRBV6-6 and TRBJ2-3; tentative D call: TRBD1 (6 bases). The CDR3 is 14 amino acids. CDR1 and CDR2 from the germline V gene are MNHNY and SVGAGI (reference sequence). V lost 8 bases, J lost 4 bases, and 16 bases lay in between. This CDR3 is CASEAGVLPDTQYF. CDR3 coding DNA: TGTGCCAGCGAGGCAGGGGTCCTCCCAGATACGCAGTATTTT.

J is TRBJ2-1 and V is TRBV2; the match to TRBD2 covers 7 bases. The CDR3 totals 14 residues. From germline, CDR1 is SNHLY and CDR2 FYNNEI. V trimming: 3 bases; J trimming: 8 bases; junction bases outside the gene matches: 7. CDR3 in DNA: TGTGCCAGCAGTGAGTGGGGGGGAAAAGATGAGCAGTTCTTC. Encoded protein: CASSEWGGKDEQFF.

The J gene is TRBJ2-7, the V gene TRBV10-3; tentative D call: TRBD2 (5 bases). The germline V gene encodes CDR1 ENHRY and CDR2 SYGVKD. This CDR3 spans 15 amino acids. With 3 bases removed from V and 2 bases from J, the gap between germline ends came to 14 bases. CDR3 protein: CAISDSDFEAYEQYF. In nucleotides, the CDR3 is TGTGCCATCAGTGATTCGGACTTCGAGGCCTACGAGCAGTACTTC.

This clone was detected a few times. The chain has TRBV5-4 and TRBJ2-3; 7 bases line up with TRBD1. J gave up 4 bases and V 4 bases, and 9 bases lay outside the gene matches. Germline CDR1 reads SGHNT; CDR2 reads YYREEE (reference sequence). The CDR3 has 15 amino acids. Written as DNA, the CDR3 is TGTGCCAGCAGCGGACGACAGGGTGTCTCAGATACGCAGTATTTT. Translation gives CASSGRQGVSDTQYF.

This clone was recorded only once. The CDR3 DNA reads TGTGCCAGCAGCAAGTTTGAGACAGGGGGAACCGGGGAGCTGTTTTTT. Protein sequence: CASSKFETGGTGELFF. V gene TRBV5-6 combines with J gene TRBJ2-2; 9 bases are a match to TRBD1. CDR3 length: 16 residues. The germline V gene has CDR1 SGHDT and CDR2 YYEEEE. V was clipped by 4 bases and J by 5 bases; unmatched bases: 9.

This chain connects TRBV5-1 to TRBJ1-5; D unresolved. Germline V gives CDR1 SGHRS, CDR2 YFSETQ. The CDR3 is 14 amino acids. V lost 4 bases and J 4 bases, leaving 12 bases between the germline ends. The CDR3 DNA reads as TGCGCCAGCAGCCCAGACGCGGGGAATCAGCCCCAGCATTTT. The encoded protein is CASSPDAGNQPQHF. The whole variable domain, filled in from reference TRBV5-1 and TRBJ1-5, reads KAGVTQTPRYLIKTRGQQVTLSCSPISGHRSVSWYQQTPGQGLQFLFEYFSETQRNKGNFPGRFSGRQFSNSRSEMNVSTLELGDSALYLCASSPDAGNQPQHFGDGTRLSIL.

This clone was recorded a few times. The chain links TRBV14 to TRBJ2-1; TRBD2 aligns across 9 bases. CDR1 and CDR2 from the germline V gene are SGHDN and FVKESK. Trimming cost V 3 bases and J 9 bases; bases outside gene matches: 12. The CDR3 runs 16 residues. In DNA, the CDR3 is TGTGCCAGCAGCCACGGTTTGGCGGGAGCGGGGGGTGAGCAGTTCTTC. It translates to CASSHGLAGAGGEQFF.